This section outlines one T cell receptor (beta chain) sequence together with its context. No antigen is known for it. Donors came from a validation cohort of 95 to 150 subjects, distinct from the first 666-subject cohort. This sample was taken from a study of cytomegalovirus exposure and HLA in healthy donors. Study as a whole: The 90 to 150 validation repertoires used the same platform as the roughly 670 first-cohort repertoires, a later analysis reported. General study findings and limits: Rarity held for most TCR sequences, but there were some public TCRs that occurred in many donors. Clusters of TCRs from the first cohort tended to co-occur in the approximately 130 validation repertoires (as a later analysis found).

V was trimmed by 5 bases and J by 0 bases, leaving 16 bases between them. Germline CDR1 and CDR2: SGHAT and FQNNGV. The CDR3 has 17 residues. Generated by immunoSEQ multiplex PCR, the TCRdb table keeps only in-frame clones and is missing some. This sample yields roughly 230,000 clones, of which 80% to 95% are seen a single time; 3.1% belongs to the top ten. Source material: PBMCs. This TCR derives from a woman aged 25 to 45 in good health and CMV-seronegative. The V call is TRBV11-2, the J call TRBJ2-2; D not certain. The CDR3: CASSRTPPGANTGELFF. CDR3 coding DNA: TGTGCCAGCAGCCGTACCCCGCCTGGCGCGAACACCGGGGAGCTGTTTTTT.